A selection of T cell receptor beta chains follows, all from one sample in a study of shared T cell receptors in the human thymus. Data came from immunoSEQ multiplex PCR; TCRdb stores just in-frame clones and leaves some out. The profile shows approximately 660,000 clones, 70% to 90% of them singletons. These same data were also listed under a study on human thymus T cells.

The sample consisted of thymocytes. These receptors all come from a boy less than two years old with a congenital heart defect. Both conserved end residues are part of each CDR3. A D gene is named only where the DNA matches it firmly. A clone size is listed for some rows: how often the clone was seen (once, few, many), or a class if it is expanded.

CDR3 protein: CASSLDWAGGILGYTF
CDR3 DNA: TGTGCCAGCAGCTTAGATTGGGCAGGGGGGATACTGGGCTACACCTTC
J gene: TRBJ1-2
D gene: TRBD1
CDR3 length: 16
clone size: NA
V gene: TRBV11-2

CDR3 protein: CSVFQSGNTIYF
CDR3 DNA: TGCAGCGTGTTTCAGTCTGGAAACACCATATATTTT
J gene: TRBJ1-3
D gene: NA
CDR3 length: 12
clone size: NA
V gene: TRBV29-1

CDR3 protein: CASSLREETQYF
CDR3 DNA: TGTGCCAGCAGCTTACGGGAAGAGACCCAGTACTTC
J gene: TRBJ2-5
D gene: NA
CDR3 length: 12
clone size: NA
V gene: TRBV7-8

CDR3 protein: CATSRERELVRRSYEQYF
CDR3 DNA: TGTGCCACCAGCAGAGAAAGGGAACTAGTTAGGCGGTCCTACGAGCAGTACTTC
J gene: TRBJ2-7
D gene: NA
CDR3 length: 18
clone size: NA
V gene: TRBV15

CDR3 protein: CASSWGLAGGHEQYF
CDR3 DNA: TGCGCCAGCAGCTGGGGACTAGCGGGAGGACACGAGCAGTACTTC
J gene: TRBJ2-7
D gene: TRBD2
CDR3 length: 15
clone size: NA
V gene: TRBV5-1

CDR3 protein: CASATLWSPLGEQFF
CDR3 DNA: TGTGCCAGCGCAACTCTATGGTCCCCCCTAGGTGAGCAGTTCTTC
J gene: TRBJ2-1
D gene: NA
CDR3 length: 15
clone size: once
V gene: TRBV7-8

CDR3 protein: CASSQDRKGRESYTF
CDR3 DNA: TGCGCCAGCAGCCAAGATCGTAAGGGGCGAGAGAGCTACACCTTC
J gene: TRBJ1-2
D gene: NA
CDR3 length: 15
clone size: once
V gene: TRBV4-3

CDR3 protein: CASSPLAGAARQFF
CDR3 DNA: TGTGCCAGCAGCCCACTAGCGGGAGCGGCAAGGCAGTTCTTC
J gene: TRBJ2-1
D gene: TRBD2
CDR3 length: 14
clone size: once
V gene: TRBV7-3

CDR3 protein: CASSSPGLAVPRNKNIQYF
CDR3 DNA: TGTGCCAGCAGCTCCCCGGGACTAGCCGTCCCCCGAAACAAAAACATTCAGTACTTC
J gene: TRBJ2-4
D gene: TRBD2
CDR3 length: 19
clone size: NA
V gene: TRBV7-2

CDR3 protein: CASMGEGGQLTDTQYF
CDR3 DNA: TGTGCCAGCATGGGTGAGGGGGGACAGCTCACAGATACGCAGTATTTT
J gene: TRBJ2-3
D gene: NA
CDR3 length: 16
clone size: NA
V gene: TRBV7-9

CDR3 protein: CASSRRKGSYNEQFF
CDR3 DNA: TGCGCCAGCAGCAGGAGGAAGGGCTCCTACAATGAGCAGTTCTTC
J gene: TRBJ2-1
D gene: NA
CDR3 length: 15
clone size: NA
V gene: TRBV5-1

CDR3 protein: CASSAQQREGSYEQYF
CDR3 DNA: TGTGCCAGCAGTGCGCAGCAGCGGGAGGGCTCCTACGAGCAGTACTTC
J gene: TRBJ2-7
D gene: TRBD2
CDR3 length: 16
clone size: NA
V gene: TRBV2

CDR3 protein: CASSCALQAPSYEQYF
CDR3 DNA: TGTGCCAGCAGCTGCGCCCTGCAGGCCCCGTCCTACGAGCAGTACTTC
J gene: TRBJ2-7
D gene: NA
CDR3 length: 16
clone size: NA
V gene: TRBV28

CDR3 protein: CASSQDLVEAGNEQFF
CDR3 DNA: TGCGCCAGCAGCCAAGACTTAGTTGAGGCGGGCAATGAGCAGTTCTTC
J gene: TRBJ2-1
D gene: NA
CDR3 length: 16
clone size: once
V gene: TRBV4-3

CDR3 protein: CASSFASKNGPSYEQYF
CDR3 DNA: TGTGCCAGCAGCTTCGCCAGTAAGAATGGTCCGTCGTACGAGCAGTACTTC
J gene: TRBJ2-7
D gene: NA
CDR3 length: 17
clone size: NA
V gene: TRBV11-1

CDR3 protein: CASSQDGGNMNTEAFF
CDR3 DNA: TGCGCCAGCAGCCAAGATGGGGGGAACATGAACACTGAAGCTTTCTTT
J gene: TRBJ1-1
D gene: NA
CDR3 length: 16
clone size: NA
V gene: TRBV4-3

CDR3 protein: CSVDVGMGDTQYF
CDR3 DNA: TGCAGCGTTGATGTCGGGATGGGGGATACGCAGTATTTT
J gene: TRBJ2-3
D gene: NA
CDR3 length: 13
clone size: NA
V gene: TRBV29-1

CDR3 protein: CASSQDSLAGFLNTGELFF
CDR3 DNA: TGTGCCAGCAGCCAAGATTCACTAGCGGGATTCCTTAACACCGGGGAGCTGTTTTTT
J gene: TRBJ2-2
D gene: TRBD2
CDR3 length: 19
clone size: NA
V gene: TRBV14

CDR3 protein: CASSFGVLADREYF
CDR3 DNA: TGTGCCAGCAGCTTTGGAGTGCTAGCGGATAGGGAGTACTTC
J gene: TRBJ2-7
D gene: TRBD2
CDR3 length: 14
clone size: NA
V gene: TRBV5-6

CDR3 protein: CASSQEVDGAGEQYF
CDR3 DNA: TGTGCCAGCAGCCAAGAAGTGGACGGGGCGGGGGAGCAGTACTTC
J gene: TRBJ2-7
D gene: NA
CDR3 length: 15
clone size: NA
V gene: TRBV4-2

CDR3 protein: CASSLKTGSSYNEQFF
CDR3 DNA: TGTGCCAGCAGCCTGAAGACCGGGAGCTCCTACAATGAGCAGTTCTTC
J gene: TRBJ2-1
D gene: NA
CDR3 length: 16
clone size: NA
V gene: TRBV4-2

CDR3 protein: CSDTASVTSGSNEQFF
CDR3 DNA: TGCAGCGATACCGCCTCTGTGACTAGCGGGAGTAATGAGCAGTTCTTC
J gene: TRBJ2-1
D gene: TRBD2
CDR3 length: 16
clone size: NA
V gene: TRBV29-1

CDR3 protein: CASSLGAGGRTPDYTDTQYF
CDR3 DNA: TGTGCCAGCAGTTTGGGTGCGGGAGGGCGCACTCCCGACTACACAGATACGCAGTATTTT
J gene: TRBJ2-3
D gene: TRBD2
CDR3 length: 20
clone size: NA
V gene: TRBV27

CDR3 protein: CSPVNTEAFF
CDR3 DNA: TGCAGTCCAGTGAACACTGAAGCTTTCTTT
J gene: TRBJ1-1
D gene: NA
CDR3 length: 10
clone size: NA
V gene: TRBV20-1

CDR3 protein: CAISESRTIRTGPRTEAFF
CDR3 DNA: TGTGCCATCAGTGAGTCGAGGACTATTAGGACGGGACCAAGGACTGAAGCTTTCTTT
J gene: TRBJ1-1
D gene: NA
CDR3 length: 19
clone size: NA
V gene: TRBV10-3

CDR3 protein: CASSQTPQRGNQKTQYF
CDR3 DNA: TGCGCCAGCAGCCAAACGCCCCAGCGGGGGAACCAAAAGACCCAGTACTTC
J gene: TRBJ2-5
D gene: TRBD2
CDR3 length: 17
clone size: NA
V gene: TRBV4-1

CDR3 protein: CAARKNQYF
CDR3 DNA: TGCGCCGCGAGGAAAAACCAGTACTTC
J gene: TRBJ2-5
D gene: NA
CDR3 length: 9
clone size: NA
V gene: TRBV10-1

CDR3 protein: CASSQESATGGDYGYTF
CDR3 DNA: TGTGCCAGCAGCCAAGAAAGTGCGACAGGGGGCGACTATGGCTACACCTTC
J gene: TRBJ1-2
D gene: TRBD1
CDR3 length: 17
clone size: NA
V gene: TRBV4-2

CDR3 protein: CASSYGQVNYGYTF
CDR3 DNA: TGTGCCAGCAGCTACGGTCAGGTCAACTATGGCTACACCTTC
J gene: TRBJ1-2
D gene: NA
CDR3 length: 14
clone size: NA
V gene: TRBV5-6

CDR3 protein: CASRRNEQFF
CDR3 DNA: TGTGCCAGCCGTCGCAATGAGCAGTTCTTC
J gene: TRBJ2-1
D gene: NA
CDR3 length: 10
clone size: NA
V gene: TRBV7-9

CDR3 protein: CASSLGASGSQETQYF
CDR3 DNA: TGTGCCAGCAGCTTGGGAGCTAGCGGGAGCCAAGAGACCCAGTACTTC
J gene: TRBJ2-5
D gene: TRBD2
CDR3 length: 16
clone size: NA
V gene: TRBV5-6

CDR3 protein: CASSLSIGQGLSGSSSYEQYF
CDR3 DNA: TGTGCCAGCAGTTTATCGATTGGGCAGGGCCTTAGCGGTTCTAGCTCCTACGAGCAGTACTTC
J gene: TRBJ2-7
D gene: NA
CDR3 length: 21
clone size: NA
V gene: TRBV27

CDR3 protein: CASSLLYGYTF
CDR3 DNA: TGTGCCAGCAGCCTCCTTTATGGCTACACCTTC
J gene: TRBJ1-2
D gene: NA
CDR3 length: 11
clone size: once
V gene: TRBV13

CDR3 protein: CASSFVLRREGSSYEQYF
CDR3 DNA: TGTGCCAGCAGTTTTGTCTTACGGCGGGAGGGGAGCTCCTACGAGCAGTACTTC
J gene: TRBJ2-7
D gene: TRBD2
CDR3 length: 18
clone size: NA
V gene: TRBV27

CDR3 protein: CASSEAVSTGENTEAFF
CDR3 DNA: TGTGCCAGCAGTGAAGCAGTATCGACAGGGGAAAACACTGAAGCTTTCTTT
J gene: TRBJ1-1
D gene: TRBD1
CDR3 length: 17
clone size: NA
V gene: TRBV6-1

CDR3 protein: CASSFTHTGREGLLLDTQYF
CDR3 DNA: TGTGCCAGCAGTTTCACCCACACGGGGCGGGAGGGCCTCTTGCTAGATACGCAGTATTTT
J gene: TRBJ2-3
D gene: TRBD2
CDR3 length: 20
clone size: NA
V gene: TRBV2

CDR3 protein: CASSLASGRAKYNEQFF
CDR3 DNA: TGTGCCAGCAGCTTAGCTAGCGGGAGGGCCAAGTACAATGAGCAGTTCTTC
J gene: TRBJ2-1
D gene: TRBD2
CDR3 length: 17
clone size: once
V gene: TRBV7-2

CDR3 protein: CASSSGTSVSEQYF
CDR3 DNA: TGTGCCAGCTCCTCCGGGACTAGTGTGAGCGAGCAGTACTTC
J gene: TRBJ2-7
D gene: TRBD2
CDR3 length: 14
clone size: NA
V gene: TRBV18

CDR3 protein: CASSRRLGRHEQYF
CDR3 DNA: TGTGCCAGCAGCCGAAGACTAGGCAGGCACGAGCAGTACTTC
J gene: TRBJ2-7
D gene: NA
CDR3 length: 14
clone size: NA
V gene: TRBV7-9

CDR3 protein: CASSIRGTSGRPGDTQYF
CDR3 DNA: TGTGCCAGTAGTATTCGAGGGACTAGCGGGAGGCCGGGAGATACGCAGTATTTT
J gene: TRBJ2-3
D gene: TRBD2
CDR3 length: 18
clone size: NA
V gene: TRBV19

CDR3 protein: CASSWGKAGAADTQYF
CDR3 DNA: TGTGCCAGCAGCTGGGGCAAAGCGGGGGCCGCAGATACGCAGTATTTT
J gene: TRBJ2-3
D gene: TRBD2
CDR3 length: 16
clone size: NA
V gene: TRBV7-8

CDR3 protein: CASSSGTSGSGETQYF
CDR3 DNA: TGTGCCAGCAGCTCCGGGACTAGCGGGAGTGGGGAGACCCAGTACTTC
J gene: TRBJ2-5
D gene: TRBD2
CDR3 length: 16
clone size: NA
V gene: TRBV28

CDR3 protein: CASSLVARYYEQYF
CDR3 DNA: TGTGCCAGCAGCTTAGTAGCCAGATACTACGAGCAGTACTTC
J gene: TRBJ2-7
D gene: NA
CDR3 length: 14
clone size: NA
V gene: TRBV7-9

CDR3 protein: CSGRGGYGYTF
CDR3 DNA: TGCAGTGGCAGGGGCGGCTATGGCTACACCTTC
J gene: TRBJ1-2
D gene: NA
CDR3 length: 11
clone size: NA
V gene: TRBV20-1

CDR3 protein: CAIGTGASTDTQYF
CDR3 DNA: TGTGCCATCGGGACAGGGGCAAGCACAGATACGCAGTATTTT
J gene: TRBJ2-3
D gene: TRBD1
CDR3 length: 14
clone size: few
V gene: TRBV28